This record covers a single T cell receptor (beta chain). As yet, its antigen is unknown. These data originate in a study of PD-1 blockade in classical Hodgkin lymphoma. Whole-study results and caveats: Complete responders started with a diversity level that resembled newly diagnosed patients at baseline.

In every patient, relapse followed autologous stem cell transplantation, while exposure to brentuximab vedotin differed. Generated by immunoSEQ multiplex PCR, the TCRdb table keeps only in-frame clones and is missing some. The sample has approximately 36,000 clones, around 70% seen once. CDR1 and CDR2 (germline): SNHLY, FYNNEI. After removal of 1 base from V and 5 bases from J, the junction contained 5 bases not matched to a gene. The CDR3 is made up of 15 amino acids. This TCR was recovered from a human donor with classical Hodgkin lymphoma. Specimen: peripheral blood mononuclear cells (PBMCs), collected before the second cycle of nivolumab. The chain joins TRBV2 to TRBJ2-5, with 9 bases that match TRBD2. CDR3: CASSEVRLAVETQYF. CDR3 bases: TGTGCCAGCAGTGAAGTGAGACTAGCGGTTGAGACCCAGTACTTC.